This T cell receptor beta chain appears in the sequencing data of a study of identical twins (dated by TCRdb to 2016 to 2017). Notes on the research overall: The study deep-sequenced TCR alpha and beta repertoires from monozygotic twins, unrelated adults of various ages and cord blood to test whether fetal clonotypes persist. Replicate twin experiments were performed at different times using different library preparation protocols to rule out contamination.

A word on this clonotype: The specificity of this receptor is unknown. Per-base qualities were not stored, and no clone one base away is much larger.

Library creation used 5' RACE. The instrument given in TCRdb is Illumina HiSeq 2000. A universal primer binding site was introduced by template switching, and a unique molecular identifier was present in the final cDNA, enabling accurate counting of TCR cDNA molecules. First-strand cDNA for TCR alpha and beta chains was synthesized from specific primers in the conserved constant-segment region. To control for contamination, every cDNA library was double barcoded, receiving both a SMART-Mk sample barcode and Illumina barcodes. TruSeq adapter sequences and Illumina sample barcodes were added in two successive PCR steps. Sequencing of the TCR alpha and beta cDNA libraries was done on the Illumina HiSeq platform using custom primers. Per the original workflow: Raw reads were processed with MiGEC to extract unique molecular identifiers, and MiXCR was used to determine CDR3 positions. For each individual, recombination models were inferred using an EM algorithm with the repgenHMM and IGoR tools. The analysis of shared clonotypes was done with the tcR package in R, with sharing normalized by the product of cloneset sizes. To study raw recombination without the effects of thymic and clonal selection, out-of-frame nonproductive sequences were analyzed. TCRdb took the public reads, trimmed them with fastp at Q25, ran MiXCR for clone calling and kept in-frame beta chains. Rows merge per CDR3 protein into single entries with the most common DNA and genes. Here the V and J calls rest on TCRdb's processing, not on the authors' analysis. The sample table shows more than 250,000 distinct CDR3 sequences, and under 9.5% are seen once. In total, the top ten clones hold over 2% of the sample.

Every donor was a healthy Caucasian. The twin cohort consisted of three pairs of female monozygotic twins, all aged roughly 18 to 29 years. Using Miltenyi CD45RO+ enrichment and human naive T-cell isolation kits, memory (CD45RO+) and naive T cells were isolated from PBMC. Here is what the overall study found, with its caveats: Because the same donors could not be followed over many years, conclusions were based on cross-sectional statistical analysis. Zero-insertion analyses could be partly confounded by invariant T cells such as MAIT and iNKT, though diverse VJ usage argued against such confounding for most clonotypes. In monozygotic twins, recombination models systematically underestimated out-of-frame TCR alpha sharing, but the models matched the sharing seen between unrelated individuals. Compared with coincidental sharing between unrelated individuals, out-of-frame TCR alpha sequences shared between twins showed an excess of sequences with low generation probability. In beta out-of-frame sequences, excess twin sharing was weaker, because having fewer shared sequences lowered the signal-to-noise ratio. Abundant cord blood beta clonotypes carried fewer insertions; young adult naive repertoires showed a weaker similar trend, while memory repertoires showed none.

These same records also appear under a second study, on yellow fever vaccine responses in identical twins. The second study, in turn, reports: According to the authors, the vaccine-induced T cell response in identical twins seemed to be partly convergent and partly specific to each individual. The study precisely tracked vaccine-responding T cell clones in identical twins.

Sequenced: memory (CD45RO+) T cells sorted from blood. The cell subset or site label here, explained by the study, means: CD45RO+ enriched T cells. The receptor was derived from a woman under 30 in good health.

The CDR3 region has the sequence CSARTGTATSVQYF. The DNA sequence reads TGCAGTGCTAGGACCGGGACGGCCACTAGTGTGCAGTACTTC. The chain couples TRBV20-1 to TRBJ2-7; the D element might be TRBD1 or TRBD2, as each aligns at 5 bases. Between the V and J ends, shortened by 3 bases and 9 bases respectively, the junction contains 21 bases. The CDR3 runs 14 amino acids, cysteine and phenylalanine included. Only the CDR3 DNA is retained, 42 bases long and in frame from the first base. According to the germline V gene (reference sequence), CDR1 reads DFQATT and CDR2 reads SNEGSKA.